This T cell receptor (beta chain) comes out of a study of cytomegalovirus exposure and HLA in healthy donors. Only in-frame clones appear in the TCRdb table, and some are missing; sequencing was by immunoSEQ multiplex PCR. The sample has 150,000 to 200,000 clones, 80% to 90% seen once. About this clone: Its antigen is undetermined.

Findings and caveats of the study: One later analysis, an examination of the approximately 120 validation repertoires, found that first-cohort TCR clusters tended to co-occur in them. According to the study, some 160 TCR beta chains were cytomegalovirus-associated. Rarity characterized most TCR sequences, yet some public TCRs appeared in many donors.

Germline CDR1 and CDR2: MNHNY and SVGAGI (reference sequence). The CDR3 consists of 15 residues. V was pared by 5 bases and J by 6 bases, with 13 bases of the junction left unmatched. The chain uses TRBV6-6 and TRBJ2-7, with TRBD1 matching over 7 bases. The sequence was obtained from a woman aged 30 to 39 in good health and CMV-seronegative. The specimen was PBMCs. CDR3 residues: CASSPPDREGSEQYF. CDR3 DNA sequence: TGTGCCAGCAGTCCCCCCGACAGGGAAGGATCCGAGCAGTACTTC.